This T cell receptor beta chain was identified in a study of beta chain features in type 1 diabetes (dated by TCRdb to the late 2010s). For the wider study: Mean age, gender distribution, total cell number and subset yield were not different between patients and healthy donors. A total of roughly 110 million sorted cells were examined across all samples, and the number of cells per subset was strongly correlated with RNA yield. Regulatory and stem cell-like memory subsets were isolated from only 8 patients and roughly eight healthy donors, whereas naive and central memory subsets came from all 28 donors. The study compared the TCRB repertoires of sorted circulating CD4+ T cell subsets in recently diagnosed type 1 diabetes patients with those in matched healthy donors.

The High Capacity cDNA Reverse Transcription Kit was used to reverse transcribe all of the isolated RNA, meaning that expressed TCRB transcripts were what got sequenced. Naive, central memory and regulatory T cell samples underwent deep immunoSEQ sequencing, averaging roughly 3.3 million total reads per sample. Sorted cells were lysed in RLT buffer, and RNA was extracted using DNase-treated RNeasy Micro or Mini kits according to cell number. To prevent cross-contamination, every cell subset was processed on its own, while patient and healthy donor samples were processed together. TCRB sequences were amplified from cDNA with the immunoSEQ multiplex PCR, producing 87-bp fragments spanning the CDR3 region. Amplicons were sequenced on the Illumina HiSeq platform. The original pipeline was this. Synthetic template baselines were used to correct PCR bias computationally, reads within Hamming distance 2 were collapsed, and singletons that could not be merged were discarded. By aligning reads against IMGT, V, D and J genes, CDR3 length, and insertions or deletions at six rearrangement sites were assigned. Within each subset, clonotype counts were normalized to sorted cell number, and only after that were true diversity and Gini coefficients computed with the tcR R package. Repertoire sharing was quantified using the overlap coefficient calculated on TCRB nucleotide sequences. As a proxy for the pre-selection repertoire, out-of-frame TCRB sequences from naive cells were analyzed. In its TCRdb copy, this immuneACCESS table keeps in-frame sequences only and misses some clones. Where compared with another copy, unresolved V genes explain less than half of these, and the others have no known cause. V and J calls and clone size follow that table, whereas D and trimming were derived from the DNA. This sample comprises approximately 250,000 clones, more than 15% of them detected only once. The ten top clones hold approximately 0.087% of the sample.

What the work shows at the level of the full study, not this receptor alone: Patients with type 1 diabetes made fewer insertions and deleted more nucleotides at VDJ recombination sites, implying thymic rearrangement abnormalities. PCR might favor shorter templates, but patient and control samples were amplified and corrected together, so any skew would affect both groups equally. HLA sub-analyses involved small numbers of individuals, so any influence of HLA type on TCRB rearrangement remained unresolved. Type 1 diabetes patients showed a moderate but significant shortening of TCRB CDR3 length in all four CD4+ subsets. Because cDNA was sequenced instead of genomic DNA, activated cells with high expression could be over-represented, although the groups did not differ in activation or CD3 levels. Naive, central memory and regulatory TCRB repertoires appeared to be more similar among patients than among healthy donors.

A single peripheral blood draw of around 0.11 L on average was collected from each donor into heparinised tubes. Using a panel that included CD45RO, CCR7, CD25, CD127, CD95 and CD27, naive, central memory, regulatory and stem cell-like memory CD4+ T cells were sorted on a BD FACSAria II. Every sorted population had a purity above 98%. PBMCs were isolated immediately by Lymphoprep density gradient centrifugation and stained directly without culture. Samples were stained and sorted in pairs, with one healthy donor and one patient per experiment, so that batch effects were minimized. This clone occurred a few times. It has no known antigen specificity. There are no base qualities to consult, and no much larger clone falls within one base. The sample consisted of naive CD4+ T cells from blood. The sample's cell subset or site label, decoded: true naive CD4+ T cells. The sequence derives from a man aged 30 to 39 with type 1 diabetes.

The CDR3 sequence is CASGLATGEQETQYF. In nucleotides, the sequence is TGCGCCAGCGGCCTCGCGACAGGAGAGCAAGAGACCCAGTACTTC. The chain is assembled from TRBV5-1 and TRBJ2-5; TRBD1 is perhaps the D gene, given 6 matching bases. From a lookup of the germline V gene, CDR1 and CDR2 are SGHRS and YFSETQ. Reading from cysteine to phenylalanine, the CDR3 counts 15 amino acids. The sequence is cut down to CDR3 DNA, 45 bases in frame from base 1. V sheds 7 bases and J sheds 2 bases, leaving 18 bases between their ends.